Shown below are 18 T cell receptor beta chains from a single sample sequenced in a study of blood T cell repertoires in COVID-19. Profiling relied on immunoSEQ multiplex PCR, and the TCRdb table lists in-frame clones only, not all of them. The sample records a few hundred thousand clones, around 91% being singletons. Input material: PBMCs or T cells enriched from blood (not recorded which). These receptors were obtained from a man aged 18-30 years who had recovered from COVID-19.

The CDR3 reads CATSDFVGSGANVLTF. The DNA for the CDR3 is TGTGCCACCAGTGATTTTGTGGGCTCCGGGGCCAACGTCCTGACTTTC. The rearrangement joins TRBV24-1 to TRBJ2-6; D ambiguous. V was clipped by 1 base and J by 4 bases, with 10 bases between them. Per the germline V gene, CDR1 is KGHDR and CDR2 is SFDVKD. The CDR3 covers 16 residues.

The V gene is TRBV2, the J gene TRBJ1-1, with 11 bases aligning to TRBD1. J was trimmed by 1 base and V by 6 bases; bases with no gene match: 4. CDR3 length: 15 residues. Germline V CDR1 and CDR2: SNHLY, FYNNEI. CDR3 loop: CASSGQGAQNTEAFF. DNA of the CDR3: TGTGCCAGCAGCGGACAGGGGGCCCAGAACACTGAAGCTTTCTTT.

This clone was seen once. The rearrangement links TRBV15 to TRBJ2-1; 7 bases are shared with TRBD2. Germline-derived CDR1 and CDR2 are LNHNV and YYDKDF (reference sequence). This CDR3 comprises 13 residues. After removal of 2 bases from V and 9 bases from J, the junction contained 4 bases not matched to a gene. CDR3 sequence: CATSRNGGTEQFF. CDR3 sequence (DNA): TGTGCCACCAGCAGAAACGGGGGGACTGAGCAGTTCTTC.

The rearrangement uses TRBV11-1 and TRBJ2-7, with 11 bases fitting TRBD1. Trimming cost V 5 bases and J 7 bases; bases outside gene matches: 7. The CDR3 consists of 14 residues. CDR1 is SGHAT, CDR2 FQDESV, per germline (reference sequence). DNA for the CDR3: TGTGCCAGCAGCCCGGGACAGGGGGTCGGTGAGCAGTACTTC. As protein: CASSPGQGVGEQYF.

This rearrangement joins TRBV2 to TRBJ2-2, with 9 bases identical to TRBD2. Looked up from germline, CDR1 is SNHLY and CDR2 is FYNNEI. Unmatched junction bases numbered 1, after V lost 4 bases and J lost 4 bases. The CDR3 loop spans 14 amino acids. The CDR3 region is CASSGSGGTGELFF. Written as DNA, the CDR3 is TGTGCCAGCAGTGGTAGCGGGGGCACCGGGGAGCTGTTTTTT.

The chain recombines TRBV4-2 with TRBJ2-3; 7 bases fit TRBD2. The CDR3 totals 19 residues. Trimming at V came to 2 bases and at J to 4 bases, leaving 18 bases not matched to a gene. Germline V gene data show CDR1 as LGHNA and CDR2 as YNFKEQ. The CDR3 region has the DNA TGTGCCAGCAGCCAATCAGGGCCCTGTGTTTGGACTAGATCAGATACGCAGTATTTT. Encoded protein: CASSQSGPCVWTRSDTQYF.

This chain uses TRBV28 with TRBJ2-2; 9 bases match TRBD2. Trimming removed 5 bases from V and 4 bases from J; junction bases left unmatched: 8. The CDR3 runs to 16 residues. The V gene's germline CDR1 is MDHEN and CDR2 SYDVKM. CDR3 sequence (DNA): TGTGCCAGCAGTCCGACTAGCGGCATTCCCACCGGGGAGCTGTTTTTT. Translation gives CASSPTSGIPTGELFF.

With respect to this clone: This CDR3 is also generated by other DNA sequences in the sample. The chain combines TRBV29-1 with TRBJ2-7, with 7 positions matching TRBD2. V trimming: 4 bases; J trimming: 2 bases; junction bases outside the gene matches: 2. The CDR3 spans 12 residues. Germline lookup yields CDR1 SQVTM and CDR2 ANQGSEA. The CDR3 sequence is CSVVAGAYEQYF. The CDR3 DNA follows: TGCAGCGTTGTTGCGGGGGCCTACGAGCAGTACTTC.

The chain links TRBV11-2 to TRBJ1-4, with 8 bases aligning to TRBD1. The CDR3 length is 15 residues. After removal of 5 bases from V and 7 bases from J, the junction contained 9 bases not matched to a gene. The germline V gene encodes CDR1 SGHAT and CDR2 FQNNGV. The DNA for the CDR3 is TGTGCCAGCAGCAAAAATGGACAGGGCGGTGAAAAACTGTTTTTT. Its translation is CASSKNGQGGEKLFF.

The chain employs TRBV5-8 and TRBJ2-7; the D gene is possibly TRBD1 (5 bases). Germline CDR1 and CDR2: SGHTS and YDEGEE. The CDR3 is 14 amino acids. V was pared by 3 bases and J by 0 bases, with 10 bases between. The DNA of the CDR3 is TGTGCCAGCAGCTCACGGACAAACTCCTACGAGCAGTACTTC. Protein product: CASSSRTNSYEQYF. The full variable domain, completed using reference TRBV5-8 and TRBJ2-7, is EAGVTQSPTHLIKTRGQQATLRCSPISGHTSVYWYQQALGLGLQFLLWYDEGEERNRGNFPPRFSGRQFPNYSSELNVNALELEDSALYLCASSSRTNSYEQYFGPGTRLTVT.

The chain couples TRBV28 to TRBJ2-5; D unclear. Trimming left V 3 bases short and J 6 bases short, with 11 bases between. Germline lookup yields CDR1 MDHEN and CDR2 SYDVKM. This CDR3 has 13 residues. The CDR3 loop is CASSFAHQKTQYF. DNA for the CDR3: TGTGCCAGCAGTTTCGCCCATCAGAAGACCCAGTACTTC.

This rearrangement joins TRBV19 to TRBJ1-2; maybe TRBD1 (5 bases). The germline V gene encodes CDR1 LNHDA and CDR2 SQIVND (reference sequence). The germline V and J ends were trimmed by 6 bases and 7 bases, with 15 bases remaining between them. The CDR3 runs 13 residues. The CDR3 loop reads CASRAGRVFGYTF. CDR3 nucleotide sequence: TGTGCCAGTAGGGCAGGCAGGGTCTTTGGCTACACCTTC.

The chain has TRBV4-1 and TRBJ1-6, with 9 bases matching TRBD1. V dropped 6 bases and J dropped 9; count of bases not matched to a gene: 15. CDR3 length: 17 amino acids. Per germline, CDR1 MGHRA and CDR2 YSYEKL. The CDR3 loop reads CASREIYRGRRGSPLHF. The CDR3 nucleotides are TGCGCCAGCAGGGAAATCTACAGGGGGCGCAGAGGTTCACCCCTCCACTTT.

The rearrangement joins TRBV19 to TRBJ1-5; TRBD1 matches 7 bases. The V segment lost 10 bases and the J segment 0 bases; nucleotides outside the gene matches: 9. The germline CDR1 and CDR2 sequences are LNHDA and SQIVND (reference sequence). This CDR3 spans 15 amino acids. In nucleotides, the CDR3 is TGTGCCACCACGGACAGGCACTATAGCAATCAGCCCCAGCATTTT. Protein product: CATTDRHYSNQPQHF.

This clone was found once. V gene TRBV7-8 combines with J gene TRBJ2-2; 16 bases align to TRBD2. Germline V gene lookup returns CDR1 SGHVS and CDR2 FQNEAQ. The CDR3 contains 18 residues. J gave up 8 bases and V 3 bases, and 9 bases lay outside the gene matches. The CDR3 DNA follows: TGTGCCAGCAGCTTTCCCGGGACTAGCGGGAGGGCCTTGGGGGAGCTGTTTTTT. Protein: CASSFPGTSGRALGELFF.

This chain links TRBV5-1 with TRBJ2-3, with D possibly being TRBD1 (6 bases). V lost 4 bases and J lost 5, with 14 bases in between. The CDR3 runs to 14 residues. Germline assignment: CDR1 SGHRS and CDR2 YFSETQ. The DNA of the CDR3 is TGCGCCAGCAGCCCCGGAACAGGGTTAGATACGCAGTATTTT. Amino acid sequence: CASSPGTGLDTQYF.

The CDR3 loop is CASSPPGGVRNEQFF. The CDR3, as DNA: TGTGCCAGCTCACCACCTGGGGGGGTGAGGAATGAGCAGTTCTTC. V and J are TRBV18 and TRBJ2-1; 7 positions agree with TRBD2. CDR3 length: 15 residues. After removal of 0 bases from V and 7 bases from J, the junction contained 6 bases not matched to a gene. Germline CDR1 and CDR2: KGHSH and LQKENI.

J is TRBJ2-1 and V is TRBV15, with D maybe TRBD2 (5 bases). Between the trimmed V and J ends, which lost 4 bases and 5 bases, there was a span of 9 bases. The CDR3 loop spans 13 amino acids. Germline V gene lookup returns CDR1 LNHNV and CDR2 YYDKDF (reference sequence). CDR3 residues: CATSISDDNEQFF. For the CDR3, the DNA is TGTGCCACCAGCATTAGCGACGACAATGAGCAGTTCTTC.